Below are 28 T cell receptor beta chains sequenced from a single sample in a study of shared clonotypes between healthy human individuals. TCRdb keeps only in-frame clones here, not all; method: immunoSEQ multiplex PCR. The table has some 1,900,000 clones, less than 95% seen once; the top ten hold 1% to 1.5%. The naive CD8 population came from CD45RO-negative cells selected for CCR7, without terminally differentiated effector memory CD45RA+ cells. Source material: naive CD8+ T cells sorted from blood. The source is a young man in good health.

This chain joins TRBV27 and TRBJ1-3; D remains ambiguous. V lost 0 bases to trimming and J lost 0 bases, with 9 bases between them. The V gene's germline CDR1 is MNHEY and CDR2 SMNVEV (reference sequence). The CDR3 is made up of 16 amino acids. CDR3 amino acids: CASSLSWVSSGNTIYF. For the CDR3, the DNA is TGTGCCAGCAGTTTATCCTGGGTAAGCTCTGGAAACACCATATATTTT.

This clone was seen more than once but under ten times. This rearrangement joins TRBV5-6 to TRBJ1-2, with TRBD1 matching 9 bases. Germline CDR1 and CDR2: SGHDT and YYEEEE. V lost 1 base and J lost 5; bases outside the gene matches: 3. This CDR3 region has 14 residues. CDR3 DNA: TGTGCCAGCAGCTTGTGGACAGGGGAATATGGCTACACCTTC. Translating gives CASSLWTGEYGYTF.

This sequence joins TRBV4-3 and TRBJ1-4, with D unclear. This CDR3 has 14 amino acids. Trimming stripped 5 bases from V and 10 bases from J, with 17 bases between. Per germline, CDR1 LGHNA and CDR2 YSLEER. Here the CDR3 DNA reads TGCGCCAGCAGCGACACCCGGTACGGCGGAAAACTGTTTTTT. Its protein is CASSDTRYGGKLFF.

The chain uses TRBV28 and TRBJ2-1, with 7 bases identical to TRBD2. With 5 bases clipped from V and 9 bases from J, the junction kept 13 bases outside the gene matches. Germline CDR1 is MDHEN and CDR2 is SYDVKM. The CDR3 runs 15 residues. The CDR3 bases are TGTGCCAGCAGTCCCGAGGGACTAAGCGAGGCTGAGCAGTTCTTC. Translated: CASSPEGLSEAEQFF.

This rearrangement joins TRBV5-6 to TRBJ2-2; D unresolved. Deletions cut 3 bases from V and 6 bases from J, with 15 bases between. The CDR3 runs 15 residues. CDR1 and CDR2 from the germline V gene are SGHDT and YYEEEE. Written as DNA, the CDR3 is TGTGCCAGCAGCTCCAGTGAAGATGAACCCGGGGAGCTGTTTTTT. It is translated as CASSSSEDEPGELFF.

This clone came up once. The rearrangement links TRBV4-3 to TRBJ2-1; 7 nucleotides line up with TRBD2. Germline V gives CDR1 LGHNA, CDR2 YSLEER. The trim removed 4 bases at V and 0 bases at J, leaving 3 bases unmatched. The CDR3 has 15 amino acids. In nucleotides, the CDR3 is TGCGCCAGCAGCCCCGGACTAGGCTCCTACAATGAGCAGTTCTTC. It is translated as CASSPGLGSYNEQFF.

The rearrangement joins TRBV28 to TRBJ2-7; D is perhaps TRBD1 (6 bases). The CDR3 spans 14 residues. The ends were cut back, 1 base at V and 2 bases at J, with 9 bases in the middle. Germline V gene sequence: CDR1 MDHEN, CDR2 SYDVKM. For the CDR3, the DNA is TGTGCCAGCAGTTTATATGAGGGGGCCTACGAGCAGTACTTC. Amino acid sequence: CASSLYEGAYEQYF.

This clone was found a few times. V usage is TRBV4-1 and J usage is TRBJ1-6, with TRBD1 identical over 7 bases. Losses at the gene ends were 2 bases for V and 5 bases for J; bases not matched to a gene: 3. Germline V gives CDR1 MGHRA, CDR2 YSYEKL. This CDR3 region has 15 residues. The CDR3 sequence is CASSQRGTDNSPLHF. The CDR3 bases are TGCGCCAGCAGCCAACGAGGGACAGATAATTCACCCCTCCACTTT.

The chain uses TRBV7-6 and TRBJ2-5, with D possibly being TRBD1 or TRBD2 (5 bases each). Deletions cut 0 bases from V and 5 bases from J, with 13 bases between. Germline-derived CDR1 and CDR2 are SGHVS and FNYEAQ. The CDR3 loop spans 15 amino acids. In nucleotides, the CDR3 is TGTGCCAGCAGCTTAGCGCTAGCAGGGCAGGAGACCCAGTACTTC. This gives the protein CASSLALAGQETQYF.

The chain is built from TRBV7-2 and TRBJ2-3; possibly TRBD2 for D (5 bases). This CDR3 has 15 residues. V lost 4 bases to trimming and J lost 1 base, with 12 bases between them. Germline V gene sequence: CDR1 SGHTA, CDR2 FQGNSA. CDR3 sequence: CASSWLLGGTDTQYF. The CDR3 nucleotides are TGTGCCAGCAGCTGGCTACTCGGGGGCACAGATACGCAGTATTTT.

The chain carries TRBV27 and TRBJ1-5; no clear D. In germline, CDR1 is MNHEY, CDR2 SMNVEV (reference sequence). V was trimmed by 1 base and J by 3 bases, leaving 4 bases between them. This CDR3 region has 13 residues. The CDR3: CASSLLVNQPQHF. CDR3 DNA sequence: TGTGCCAGCAGTTTATTAGTCAATCAGCCCCAGCATTTT.

A note on this clone: This specimen includes other DNA sequences encoding the same CDR3. The chain recombines TRBV6-5 with TRBJ1-1, with D tentatively TRBD1 (5 bases). The CDR3 is made up of 14 amino acids. Trimming shortened V by 5 bases and J by 1 base, and 11 bases separated the two germline ends. The germline V gene encodes CDR1 MNHEY and CDR2 SVGAGI. CDR3 loop: CASSTPGGNTEAFF. CDR3 in DNA: TGTGCCAGCAGTACCCCCGGGGGGAACACTGAAGCTTTCTTT.

This chain links TRBV7-9 with TRBJ2-7, with 8 bases that match TRBD1. The V and J ends lost 5 bases and 4 bases, in that order; junction bases with no gene match: 7. CDR3 size: 14 residues. Germline V gene sequence: CDR1 SEHNR, CDR2 FQNEAQ (reference sequence). The CDR3 protein is CASSAGQGLYEQYF. In DNA, the CDR3 is TGTGCCAGCAGCGCCGGACAGGGCCTATACGAGCAGTACTTC. The variable domain in full, with the rest retrieved from reference TRBV7-9 and TRBJ2-7, is DTGVSQNPRHKITKRGQNVTFRCDPISEHNRLYWYRQTLGQGPEFLTYFQNEAQLEKSRLLSDRFSAERPKGSFSTLEIQRTEQGDSAMYLCASSAGQGLYEQYFGPGTRLTVT.

V and J are TRBV7-3 and TRBJ2-2; TRBD2 aligns across 9 bases. The CDR3 spans 14 residues. J gave up 5 bases and V 2 bases, and 0 bases lay outside the gene matches. Germline V gives CDR1 SGHTA, CDR2 FQGTGA. CDR3 coding DNA: TGTGCCAGCAGCTTACTAGCGGGAACCGGGGAGCTGTTTTTT. Protein sequence: CASSLLAGTGELFF. Supplemented by reference TRBV7-3 and TRBJ2-2, the full variable domain reads GAGVSQTPSNKVTEKGKYVELRCDPISGHTALYWYRQSLGQGPEFLIYFQGTGAADDSGLPNDRFFAVRPEGSVSTLKIQRTERGDSAVYLCASSLLAGTGELFFGEGSRLTVL.

V usage is TRBV4-2 and J usage is TRBJ2-1; D is perhaps TRBD2 (5 bases). The CDR3 has 18 amino acids. The ends were cut back, 0 bases at V and 0 bases at J, with 15 bases in the middle. Germline V gene lookup returns CDR1 LGHNA and CDR2 YNFKEQ. The CDR3 here is CASSQDPEGPGSYNEQFF. The CDR3 DNA reads TGTGCCAGCAGCCAAGACCCAGAGGGTCCCGGCTCCTACAATGAGCAGTTCTTC.

V usage is TRBV5-1 and J usage is TRBJ2-1; 8 positions match TRBD2. Germline V gene lookup returns CDR1 SGHRS and CDR2 YFSETQ. The junction had 8 bases not matched to a gene; V was cut back by 1 base and J by 5 bases. The CDR3 has 16 amino acids. The CDR3 sequence: CASSLSTSGWDNEQFF. Written as DNA, the CDR3 is TGCGCCAGCAGCTTGTCTACTAGCGGCTGGGACAATGAGCAGTTCTTC.

The rearrangement links TRBV10-1 to TRBJ2-1, with 10 bases matching TRBD2. This CDR3 has 16 residues. Germline V gene lookup returns CDR1 WNHNN and CDR2 SYGVQD (reference sequence). The trim removed 2 bases at V and 9 bases at J, leaving 10 bases unmatched. CDR3 amino acids: CASSEAASGGSGEQFF. As DNA, the CDR3 is TGCGCCAGCAGTGAGGCGGCTAGCGGGGGTTCAGGTGAGCAGTTCTTC.

With respect to this clone: Other nucleotide sequences from this sample produce the same CDR3. The chain recombines TRBV9 with TRBJ2-5; no reliable D call. Germline V gene lookup returns CDR1 SGDLS and CDR2 YYNGEE. V shed 2 bases and J shed 0 bases, with 8 bases lying between them. The CDR3 length is 14 residues. In DNA, the CDR3 is TGTGCCAGCAGCGTGGGCGGAGACCAAGAGACCCAGTACTTC. Protein product: CASSVGGDQETQYF.

The J gene is TRBJ2-5, the V gene TRBV4-1; D is perhaps TRBD2 (6 bases). The end of the DNA aligns better with TRBJ2-7, so the J call may be wrong. Germline values: CDR1 MGHRA, CDR2 YSYEKL. The CDR3 runs 16 residues. CDR3 DNA: TGCGCCAGCAGCCAAGTCTATGGGACTCAGTCCTACGAGCAGTACTTC. Encoded protein: CASSQVYGTQSYEQYF.

This chain links TRBV10-3 with TRBJ2-1, with a weak D call TRBD2 (6 bases). The V end lost 3 bases, the J end lost 3 bases, and 12 bases lay between the germline ends. The CDR3 spans 15 residues. Germline V gives CDR1 ENHRY, CDR2 SYGVKD. CDR3 sequence reads: CAISDEDYNYNEQFF. The CDR3 coding sequence is TGTGCCATCAGTGACGAGGACTACAACTACAATGAGCAGTTCTTC.

V and J are TRBV11-1 and TRBJ2-1; TRBD1 might be the D (5 bases). This CDR3 region has 15 residues. In germline, CDR1 is SGHAT, CDR2 FQDESV (reference sequence). The ends were cut back, 3 bases at V and 7 bases at J, with 16 bases in the middle. The CDR3: CASSFDPGSGNEQFF. CDR3 DNA: TGTGCCAGCAGCTTTGATCCAGGGTCTGGTAATGAGCAGTTCTTC.

The chain uses TRBV5-1 and TRBJ2-6, with D uncertain. Germline loops: CDR1 SGHRS, CDR2 YFSETQ. This CDR3 has 13 residues. Between the trimmed V and J ends, which lost 6 bases and 3 bases, there was a span of 7 bases. The CDR3 region is CASTSDGANVLTF. The CDR3 DNA is TGCGCCAGCACATCGGATGGGGCCAACGTCCTGACTTTC.

The CDR3 region has the DNA TGTGCCAGCAGTTTTAGGGTGTGGACAGGGGATCAGCCCCAGCATTTT. It yields the protein CASSFRVWTGDQPQHF. The V and J genes are TRBV28 and TRBJ1-5; 9 positions agree with TRBD1. Germline V gene data show CDR1 as MDHEN and CDR2 as SYDVKM. The CDR3 is 16 amino acids. Unmatched junction bases numbered 8, after V lost 3 bases and J lost 5 bases.

In this sample, this clone turned up once. V gene TRBV6-6 combines with J gene TRBJ2-5; D remains unclear. Trimming removed 1 base at V and 1 base at J, with 7 bases between. CDR1 is MNHNY, CDR2 SVGAGI, per germline (reference sequence). The CDR3 consists of 14 residues. DNA for the CDR3: TGTGCCAGCAGTTACTTGGGAATCCAAGAGACCCAGTACTTC. Its protein product is CASSYLGIQETQYF.

The chain is built from TRBV9 and TRBJ1-4; a weak D match, TRBD1 (5 bases). The CDR3 covers 16 residues. V was pared by 0 bases and J by 8 bases, with 17 bases between. From germline, CDR1 is SGDLS and CDR2 YYNGEE. CDR3 sequence reads: CASSVGGEGRREKLFF. In DNA, the CDR3 is TGTGCCAGCAGCGTAGGAGGGGAGGGACGGCGGGAAAAACTGTTTTTT. Full variable domain (missing parts from reference TRBV9 and TRBJ1-4): DSGVTQTPKHLITATGQRVTLRCSPRSGDLSVYWYQQSLDQGLQFLIQYYNGEERAKGNILERFSAQQFPDLHSELNLSSLELGDSALYFCASSVGGEGRREKLFFGSGTQLSVL.

The chain is built from TRBV18 and TRBJ1-1; weak D call: TRBD1 (5 bases). The V end lost 5 bases, the J end lost 4 bases, and 14 bases lay between the germline ends. The CDR3 is made up of 14 amino acids. Germline CDR1 and CDR2: KGHSH and LQKENI. The CDR3 region is CASSVRVSITEAFF. The CDR3, as DNA: TGTGCCAGCTCAGTCAGGGTTAGTATCACTGAAGCTTTCTTT.

The CDR3 spells CSVEGGEDDTGELFF. The CDR3 region has the DNA TGCAGCGTTGAAGGCGGTGAAGACGACACCGGGGAGCTGTTTTTT. The V call is TRBV29-1, the J call TRBJ2-2; D is unresolved. Between the trimmed V and J ends, which lost 1 base and 3 bases, there was a span of 12 bases. The CDR3 runs to 15 residues. Germline V CDR1 and CDR2: SQVTM, ANQGSEA.

Worth noting for this clone: The sample carries other DNA sequences with the same CDR3. The V gene is TRBV30, the J gene TRBJ2-1; no clear D gene. The CDR3 runs to 13 residues. Trimming left V 0 bases short and J 4 bases short, with 7 bases between. Germline values: CDR1 GTSNPN, CDR2 SVGIG (reference sequence). CDR3 protein: CAWSVTSYNEQFF. DNA for the CDR3: TGTGCCTGGAGTGTAACCTCTTACAATGAGCAGTTCTTC.